A selection of T cell receptor beta chains follows, all from one sample in a study of cytomegalovirus exposure and HLA in healthy donors. The repertoire was sequenced with immunoSEQ multiplex PCR; TCRdb's copy has only in-frame clones and lacks some. The data show approximately 150,000 clones, roughly 85% seen once. Input material: PBMCs. The receptors were gathered from a middle-aged man in good health and CMV-seropositive. Each CDR3 is given with its conserved first and last residue. The D gene is left open where the match is weak. The size of a clone is reported for some rows only, either as once, few or many, or as a class for expanded clones.

>-|TRBV5-4|TRBD1|TRBJ2-7
TGTGCCAGCAGTTCGGACAGGGGGTTACACGAGCAGTACTTC
CASSSDRGLHEQYF
>-|TRBV10-3|TRBD2|TRBJ2-1
TGTGCCATCAGTATTCTAGCGGGAGAAGGGAATGAGCAGTTCTTC
CAISILAGEGNEQFF
>-|TRBV5-1|-|TRBJ2-2
TGCGCCAGCAGTCTAGTGGTCGGGGAGCTGTTTTTT
CASSLVVGELFF
>-|TRBV9|-|TRBJ2-2
TGTGCCAGCAGCGTAGGTCAGCGGGCTAGGGGGGAGCTGTTTTTT
CASSVGQRARGELFF
>few|TRBV5-1|-|TRBJ2-3
TGCGCCAGCAGCTCCCCAAGACAATATACGCAGTATTTT
CASSSPRQYTQYF
>-|TRBV6-4|TRBD1|TRBJ1-5
TGTGCCAGCAGTTTGACAGGGGGTAGCAATCAGCCCCAGCATTTT
CASSLTGGSNQPQHF
>-|TRBV10-1|TRBD1|TRBJ1-1
TGCGCCAGCAGTGTAAGACCAGGGGGCACTGAAGCTTTCTTT
CASSVRPGGTEAFF
>-|TRBV5-5|TRBD1|TRBJ1-2
TGTGCCAGCAGCCCTAGACAGGGAGGAGAGTTTGGCTACACCTTC
CASSPRQGGEFGYTF
>-|TRBV7-2|-|TRBJ1-2
TGTGCCAGCAGCTTGGGGCCTCTGGGCTACACCTTC
CASSLGPLGYTF
>-|TRBV27|TRBD2|TRBJ2-2
TGTGCCAGCAGTTTAATTGTAGCGGGAGGTATCGGGGAGCTGTTTTTT
CASSLIVAGGIGELFF
>-|TRBV5-1|-|TRBJ2-1
TGCGCCAGCAGAGGGACTGGTTACAATGAGCAGTTCTTC
CASRGTGYNEQFF
>-|TRBV19|-|TRBJ2-1
TGTGCCAGTAGTAACAGGCCACAGCTGCAGTTCTTC
CASSNRPQLQFF
>-|TRBV5-1|-|TRBJ1-4
TGCGCCAGCAGCCCGGGTTTTAATGAAAAACTGTTTTTT
CASSPGFNEKLFF
>-|TRBV9|-|TRBJ2-7
TGTGCCAGCAGCGAAGGGGGTATGCCCTACGAGCAGTACTTC
CASSEGGMPYEQYF
>-|TRBV7-6|TRBD1|TRBJ2-7
TGTGCCAGCAGCTCGGGACAGGGTGGCTACGAGCAGTACTTC
CASSSGQGGYEQYF
>-|TRBV28|TRBD1|TRBJ1-1
TGTGCCAGCAGCAGAGGGACAGGGGACACTGAAGCTTTCTTT
CASSRGTGDTEAFF